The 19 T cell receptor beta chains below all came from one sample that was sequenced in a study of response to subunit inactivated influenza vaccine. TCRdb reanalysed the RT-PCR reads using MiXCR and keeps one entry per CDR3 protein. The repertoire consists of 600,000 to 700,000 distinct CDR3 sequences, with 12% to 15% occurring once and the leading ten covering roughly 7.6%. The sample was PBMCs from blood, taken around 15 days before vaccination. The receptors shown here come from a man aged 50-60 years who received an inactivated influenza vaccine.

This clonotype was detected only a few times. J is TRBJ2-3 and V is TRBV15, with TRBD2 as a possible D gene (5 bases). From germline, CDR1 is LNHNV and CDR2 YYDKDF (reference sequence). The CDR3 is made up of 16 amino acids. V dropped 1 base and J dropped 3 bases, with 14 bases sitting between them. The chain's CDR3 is CATSRGGLTQTDTQYF. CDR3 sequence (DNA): TGTGCCACCAGCAGAGGAGGACTGACACAGACAGATACGCAGTATTTT.

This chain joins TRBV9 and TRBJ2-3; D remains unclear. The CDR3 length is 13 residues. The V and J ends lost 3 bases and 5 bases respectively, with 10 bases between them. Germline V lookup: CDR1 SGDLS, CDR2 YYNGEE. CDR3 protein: CASSASPGDTQYF. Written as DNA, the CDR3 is TGTGCCAGCAGCGCGTCCCCGGGAGATACGCAGTATTTT.

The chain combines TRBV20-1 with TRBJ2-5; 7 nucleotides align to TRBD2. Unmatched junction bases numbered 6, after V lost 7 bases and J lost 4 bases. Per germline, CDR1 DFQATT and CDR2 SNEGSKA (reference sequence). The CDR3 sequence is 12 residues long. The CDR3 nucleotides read TGCAGTGTGCGGGAGAGTGGAGAGACCCAGTACTTC. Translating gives CSVRESGETQYF.

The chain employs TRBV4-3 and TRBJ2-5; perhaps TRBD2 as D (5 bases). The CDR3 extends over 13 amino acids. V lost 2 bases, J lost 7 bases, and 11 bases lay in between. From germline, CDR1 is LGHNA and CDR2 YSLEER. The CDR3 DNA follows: TGCGCCAGCAGCCAACACGGGGTGGGGACCCAGTACTTC. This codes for CASSQHGVGTQYF.

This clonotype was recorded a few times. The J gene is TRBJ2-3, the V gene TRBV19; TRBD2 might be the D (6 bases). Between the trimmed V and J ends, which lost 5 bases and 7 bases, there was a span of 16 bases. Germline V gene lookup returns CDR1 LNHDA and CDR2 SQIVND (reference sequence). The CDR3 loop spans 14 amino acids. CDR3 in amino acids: CASSLTGGGHTQYF. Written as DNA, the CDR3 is TGTGCCAGTAGTCTCACCGGGGGAGGCCATACGCAGTATTTT.

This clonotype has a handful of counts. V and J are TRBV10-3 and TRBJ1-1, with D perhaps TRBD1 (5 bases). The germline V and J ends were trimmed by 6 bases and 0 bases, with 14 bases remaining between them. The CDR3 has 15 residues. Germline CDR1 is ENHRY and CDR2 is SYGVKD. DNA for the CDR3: TGTGCCATCAGGCTTTCGACAGTTATGAACACTGAAGCTTTCTTT. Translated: CAIRLSTVMNTEAFF.

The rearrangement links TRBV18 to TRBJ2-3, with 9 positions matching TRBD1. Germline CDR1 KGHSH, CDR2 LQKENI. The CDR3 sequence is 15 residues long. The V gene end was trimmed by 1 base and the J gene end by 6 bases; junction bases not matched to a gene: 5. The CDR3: CASSPQTGGSDTQYF. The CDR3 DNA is TGTGCCAGCTCACCACAGACAGGGGGTTCCGATACGCAGTATTTT.

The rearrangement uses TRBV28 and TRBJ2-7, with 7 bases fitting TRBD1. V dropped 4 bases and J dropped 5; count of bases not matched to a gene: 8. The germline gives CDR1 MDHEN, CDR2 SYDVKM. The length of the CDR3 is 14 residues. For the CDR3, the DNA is TGTGCCAGCAGTTCGGGACAGCAGAGGGACGAGCAGTACTTC. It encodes CASSSGQQRDEQYF.

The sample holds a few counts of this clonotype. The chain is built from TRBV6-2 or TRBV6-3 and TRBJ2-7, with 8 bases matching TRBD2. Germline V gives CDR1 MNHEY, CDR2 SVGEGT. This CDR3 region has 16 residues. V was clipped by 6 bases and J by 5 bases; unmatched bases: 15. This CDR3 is CASRRREAGSGDEQYF. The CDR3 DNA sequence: TGTGCCAGCAGGAGGCGGGAGGCCGGGAGTGGGGACGAGCAGTACTTC.

In DNA form, the CDR3 reads TGCGCCAGCAGCCGGGGACAGGGAGACTACTTTTCTAATGGCTACACCTTC. It codes for CASSRGQGDYFSNGYTF. The J gene is TRBJ1-2, the V gene TRBV4-3, with TRBD1 identical over 9 bases. J lost 6 bases, V lost 4 bases, and 15 bases had no gene match. CDR1 LGHNA and CDR2 YSLEER come from the germline V gene. The length of the CDR3 is 17 residues.

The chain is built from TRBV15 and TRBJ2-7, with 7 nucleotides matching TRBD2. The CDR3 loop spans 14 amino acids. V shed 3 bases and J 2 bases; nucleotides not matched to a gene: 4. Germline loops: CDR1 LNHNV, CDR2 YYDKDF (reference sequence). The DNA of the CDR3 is TGTGCCACCAGCAGGGGGGAGGGCGCCTACGAGCAGTACTTC. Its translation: CATSRGEGAYEQYF.

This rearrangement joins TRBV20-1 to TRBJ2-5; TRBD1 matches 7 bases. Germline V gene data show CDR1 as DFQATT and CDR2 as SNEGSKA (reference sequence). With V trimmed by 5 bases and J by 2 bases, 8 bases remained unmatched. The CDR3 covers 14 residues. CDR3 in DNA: TGCAGTGCTCCCACCCTGGGACAGCAAGAGACCCAGTACTTC. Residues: CSAPTLGQQETQYF.

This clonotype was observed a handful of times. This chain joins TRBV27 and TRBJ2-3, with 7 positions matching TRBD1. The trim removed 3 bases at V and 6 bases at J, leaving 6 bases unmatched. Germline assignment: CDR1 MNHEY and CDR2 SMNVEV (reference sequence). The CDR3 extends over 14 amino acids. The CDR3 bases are TGTGCCAGCAGTTTCGAGGGGGCTCCGGATACGCAGTATTTT. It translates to CASSFEGAPDTQYF.

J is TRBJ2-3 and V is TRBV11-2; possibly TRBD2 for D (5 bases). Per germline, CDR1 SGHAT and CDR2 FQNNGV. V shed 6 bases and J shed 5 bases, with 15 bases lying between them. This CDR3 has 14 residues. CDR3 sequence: CASRRVGILDTQYF. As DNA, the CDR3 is TGTGCCAGCAGGCGGGTAGGCATTCTAGATACGCAGTATTTT.

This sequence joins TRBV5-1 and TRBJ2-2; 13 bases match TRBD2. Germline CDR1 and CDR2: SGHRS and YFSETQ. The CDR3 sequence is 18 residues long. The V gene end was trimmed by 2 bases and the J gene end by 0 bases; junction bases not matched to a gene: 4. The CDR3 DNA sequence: TGCGCCAGCAGCTTCGGACTAGCGGGAGCTTCGAACACCGGGGAGCTGTTTTTT. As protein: CASSFGLAGASNTGELFF.

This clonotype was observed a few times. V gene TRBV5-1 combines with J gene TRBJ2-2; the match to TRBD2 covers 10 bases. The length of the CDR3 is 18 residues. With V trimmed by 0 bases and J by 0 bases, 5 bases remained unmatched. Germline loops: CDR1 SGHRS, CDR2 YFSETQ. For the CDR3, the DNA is TGCGCCAGCAGCTTGGCCCTAGCGGGAGCCCCGAACACCGGGGAGCTGTTTTTT. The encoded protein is CASSLALAGAPNTGELFF.

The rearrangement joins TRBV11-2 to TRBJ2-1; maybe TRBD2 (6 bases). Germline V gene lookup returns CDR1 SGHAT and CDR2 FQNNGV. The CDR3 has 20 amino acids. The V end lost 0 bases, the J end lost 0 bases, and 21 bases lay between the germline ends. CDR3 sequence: CASSLDGTALAASSYNEQFF. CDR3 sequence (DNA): TGTGCCAGCAGCTTAGATGGGACTGCTTTAGCTGCAAGCTCCTACAATGAGCAGTTCTTC.

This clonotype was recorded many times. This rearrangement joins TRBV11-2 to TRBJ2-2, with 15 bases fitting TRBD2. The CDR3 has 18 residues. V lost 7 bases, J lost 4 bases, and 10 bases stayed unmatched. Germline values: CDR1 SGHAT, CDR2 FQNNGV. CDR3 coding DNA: TGTGCCAGCACCCCTGGACTAGCGGGGGGGCGAGGCACCGGGGAGCTGTTTTTT. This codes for CASTPGLAGGRGTGELFF.

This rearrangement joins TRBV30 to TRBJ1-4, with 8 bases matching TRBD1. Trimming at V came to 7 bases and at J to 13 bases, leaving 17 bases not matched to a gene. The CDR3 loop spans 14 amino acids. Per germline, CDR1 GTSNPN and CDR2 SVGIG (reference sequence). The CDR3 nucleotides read TGTGCCTTACTGACCGGGACAGGTTGGCGTGGACTGTTTTTT. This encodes CALLTGTGWRGLFF.